This T cell receptor (beta chain) was documented in a study of OX40 agonist ivuxolimab in advanced cancers. General notes on the study: Ivuxolimab was an agonistic, fully human IgG2 monoclonal antibody directed against OX40 (CD134), a costimulatory receptor. Intravenous ivuxolimab was administered to patients every 2 weeks at six dose levels: 0.01, 0.1, 0.3, 1.5, 3 and 10 mg/kg. Among the roughly 52 dose-escalation patients, 19 had hepatocellular carcinoma, 15 melanoma, 9 renal cell carcinoma and 9 head and neck cancer. The dose-escalation cohort was about 83% male with a mean age of approximately 59 years, ranging from roughly 20 to 80. Prior anti-PD-1, anti-PD-L1 or anti-CTLA-4 therapy was permitted, and checkpoint inhibitors had been received by roughly 40% of dose-escalation patients. Partial responses occurred in three dose-escalation patients: two with cutaneous melanoma and one with hepatocellular carcinoma. The purpose of peripheral TCRbeta sequencing was to test whether ivuxolimab changed TCR sequence diversity and led to clonal T-cell expansion. The paper covers the monotherapy dose-escalation part of the phase I ivuxolimab trial, which included N of about 50 patients.

Spanning cysteine to phenylalanine, the CDR3 consists of 16 amino acids. Only the CDR3 region is kept as DNA, spanning 48 bases read in frame from base 1. Trimmed from V: 2 bases; trimmed from J: 4 bases; junction bases lacking a gene match: 6. The germline V gene (reference sequence) provides CDR1 LNHDA and CDR2 SQIVND. Patients with autoimmune disease history or receiving systemic immunosuppression were excluded from the trial. In every dose cohort, peripheral blood was drawn for TCR sequencing at baseline, cycle 4 day 1, and cycle 7 day 1. Samples were obtained from an open-label, multicenter, first-in-human phase I dose-escalation trial of ivuxolimab. The trial enrolled adults with locally advanced or metastatic head and neck squamous cell, hepatocellular, melanoma or renal cell carcinoma. Before TCR sequencing, CD4+ and CD8+ T cells were separately sorted from peripheral blood. Findings and caveats that apply to the study as a whole: In partial responders in the 0.1-3.0 mg/kg groups, normalized peripheral clonal expansion was found to be among the lowest, especially among CD8+ T cells. On average, CD8+ T cells showed more expanded clones than CD4+ T cells after ivuxolimab. Antigen specificity was not determined for the clonally expanded peripheral T cells. At doses of 0.1 to 3.0 mg/kg, clonal expansion of both CD4+ and CD8+ blood T cells was observed from baseline to week 6. Low levels of normalized T-cell clonal expansion were also seen in some nonresponding patients.

Regarding this clone: Which antigen it targets is not known. Within one base of it there is no much larger clone, and no base qualities were kept.

Genomic DNA was extracted from sorted cells for sequencing of the TCRbeta CDR3 region. TCRbeta CDR3 regions were sequenced using the immunoSEQ Assay. TCRdb took this table from immuneACCESS and kept in-frame rearrangements with V and J called. Such tables lack part of the clones; where checked against another copy, unresolved V genes explain under half of the gap, and the rest is unexplained. For this sample there are tens of thousands of clones; roughly 88% appear just once. Roughly 0.98% of the sample lies in the top ten. This TCR came from an adult with an advanced solid tumor such as melanoma, head and neck, liver or kidney cancer. The chain joins TRBV19 to TRBJ1-3, with 9 central nucleotides matching TRBD1. Specimen: CD4+ or CD8+ T cells sorted from blood, collected in a trial of the OX40 agonist ivuxolimab. The CDR3 protein: CASSITGTGIGNTIYF. The base sequence is TGTGCCAGTAGTATAACCGGGACAGGGATCGGAAACACCATATATTTT.